This TCR beta chain was retrieved from a study of a mutant IDH1 vaccine in newly diagnosed glioma. Study in general: The sex distribution of treated patients was roughly 62% male and roughly 38% female, with a mean age of around 40 years. Study-wide results and caveats: No link was apparently found between pseudoprogression and changes in top peripheral T cell clonotypes.

Remarks on this clone: Its antigen remains unidentified.

Libraries were prepared by immunoSEQ multiplex PCR; TCRdb keeps only in-frame clonotypes and omits some of them. This sample carries tens of thousands of clones, about 80% of them seen once, and the ten largest clones take around 6.2%. Germline V gene sequence: CDR1 MNHEY, CDR2 SVGAGI. This CDR3 is 13 amino acids long. With 2 bases removed from V and 5 bases from J, the gap between germline ends came to 6 bases. The time point denotes: week 23, last vaccination. Each vaccine dose was 300 ug of mutant IDH1 20-mer peptide, with topical imiquimod. Every donor had a new WHO grade 3 or 4 astrocytoma that was IDH1-mutant, with loss of nuclear ATRX.

The material sequenced was PBMCs, taken from a glioma patient whose treatment included an IDH1 peptide vaccine. This TCR came from a middle-aged man with glioma. V is TRBV6-5 and J is TRBJ2-2; no firm D call. In DNA, the CDR3 is TGTGCCAGCAGTTACACTAAAACCGGGGAGCTGTTTTTT. It yields the protein CASSYTKTGELFF.